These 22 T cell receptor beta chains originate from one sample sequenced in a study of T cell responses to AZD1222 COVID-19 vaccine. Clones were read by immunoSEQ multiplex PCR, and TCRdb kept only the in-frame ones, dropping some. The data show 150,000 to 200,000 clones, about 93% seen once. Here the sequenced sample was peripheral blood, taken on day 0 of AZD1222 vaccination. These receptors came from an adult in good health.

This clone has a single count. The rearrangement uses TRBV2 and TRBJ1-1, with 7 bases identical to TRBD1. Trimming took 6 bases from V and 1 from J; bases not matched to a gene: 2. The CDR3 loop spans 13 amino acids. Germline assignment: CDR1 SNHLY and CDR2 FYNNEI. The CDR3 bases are TGTGCCAGCAGGGGGACAGAGAACACTGAAGCTTTCTTT. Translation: CASRGTENTEAFF.

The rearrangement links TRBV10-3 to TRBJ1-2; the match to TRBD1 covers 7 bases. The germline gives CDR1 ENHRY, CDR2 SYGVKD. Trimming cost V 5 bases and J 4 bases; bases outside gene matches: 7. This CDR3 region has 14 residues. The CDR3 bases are TGTGCCATCAGTACCGGGACAGTCTCCTATGGCTACACCTTC. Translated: CAISTGTVSYGYTF.

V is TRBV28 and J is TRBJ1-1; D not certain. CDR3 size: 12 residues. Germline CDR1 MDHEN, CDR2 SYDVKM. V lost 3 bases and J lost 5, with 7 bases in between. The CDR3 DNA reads TGTGCCAGCAGTTTTCTTTGGACTGAAGCTTTCTTT. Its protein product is CASSFLWTEAFF.

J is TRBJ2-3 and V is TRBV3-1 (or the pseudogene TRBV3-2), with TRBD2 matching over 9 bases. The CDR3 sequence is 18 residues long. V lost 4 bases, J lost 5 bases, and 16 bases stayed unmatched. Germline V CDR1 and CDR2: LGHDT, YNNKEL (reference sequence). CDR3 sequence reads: CASSRNRVEFSGGDTQYF. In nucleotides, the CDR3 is TGTGCCAGCAGCCGGAACAGGGTTGAATTTAGCGGGGGAGATACGCAGTATTTT.

CDR3 amino acids: CASSIGGFYGYTF. For the CDR3, the DNA is TGTGCCAGTAGTATTGGGGGCTTCTATGGCTACACCTTC. The chain carries TRBV19 and TRBJ1-2, with a possible D match to TRBD1 (6 bases). The CDR3 loop spans 13 amino acids. Germline values: CDR1 LNHDA, CDR2 SQIVND (reference sequence). V dropped 3 bases and J dropped 4 bases, with 9 bases sitting between them.

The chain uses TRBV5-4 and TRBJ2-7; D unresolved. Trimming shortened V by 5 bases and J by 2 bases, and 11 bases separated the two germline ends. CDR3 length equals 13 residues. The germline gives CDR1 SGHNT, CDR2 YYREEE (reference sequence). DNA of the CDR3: TGTGCCAGCAGACAGCAGGATGCCTACGAGCAGTACTTC. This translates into CASRQQDAYEQYF.

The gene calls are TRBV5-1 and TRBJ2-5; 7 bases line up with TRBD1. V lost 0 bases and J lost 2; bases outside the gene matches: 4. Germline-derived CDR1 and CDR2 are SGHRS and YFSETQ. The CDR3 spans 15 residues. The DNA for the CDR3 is TGCGCCAGCAGCTTGGGGACAGGACAACAAGAGACCCAGTACTTC. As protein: CASSLGTGQQETQYF. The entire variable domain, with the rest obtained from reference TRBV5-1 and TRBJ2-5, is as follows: KAGVTQTPRYLIKTRGQQVTLSCSPISGHRSVSWYQQTPGQGLQFLFEYFSETQRNKGNFPGRFSGRQFSNSRSEMNVSTLELGDSALYLCASSLGTGQQETQYFGPGTRLLVL.

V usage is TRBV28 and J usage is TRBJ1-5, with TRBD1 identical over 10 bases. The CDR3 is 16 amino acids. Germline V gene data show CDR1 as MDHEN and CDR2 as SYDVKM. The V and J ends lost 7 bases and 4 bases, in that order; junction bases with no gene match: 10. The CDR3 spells CASTLQPGQGNQPQHF. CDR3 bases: TGTGCCAGCACCCTGCAACCGGGACAGGGGAATCAGCCCCAGCATTTT.

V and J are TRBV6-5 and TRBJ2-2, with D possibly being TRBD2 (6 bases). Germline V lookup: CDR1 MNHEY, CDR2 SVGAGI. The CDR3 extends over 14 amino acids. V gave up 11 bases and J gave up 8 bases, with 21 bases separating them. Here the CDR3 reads CAGGSAGLRGELFF. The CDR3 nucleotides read TGTGCCGGGGGGAGCGCAGGGCTTAGGGGGGAGCTGTTTTTT.

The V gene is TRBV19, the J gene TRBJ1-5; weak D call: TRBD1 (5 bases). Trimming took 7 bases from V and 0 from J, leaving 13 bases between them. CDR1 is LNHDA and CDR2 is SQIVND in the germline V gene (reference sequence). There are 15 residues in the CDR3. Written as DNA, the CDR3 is TGTGCCAGTACCATAGGGACTAATAGCAATCAGCCCCAGCATTTT. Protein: CASTIGTNSNQPQHF.

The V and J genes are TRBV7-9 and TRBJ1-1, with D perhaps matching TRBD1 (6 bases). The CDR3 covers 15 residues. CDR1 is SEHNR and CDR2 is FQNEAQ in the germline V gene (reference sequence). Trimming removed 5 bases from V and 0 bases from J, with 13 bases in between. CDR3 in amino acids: CASSPVGGVNTEAFF. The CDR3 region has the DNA TGTGCCAGCAGCCCTGTCGGGGGCGTGAACACTGAAGCTTTCTTT.

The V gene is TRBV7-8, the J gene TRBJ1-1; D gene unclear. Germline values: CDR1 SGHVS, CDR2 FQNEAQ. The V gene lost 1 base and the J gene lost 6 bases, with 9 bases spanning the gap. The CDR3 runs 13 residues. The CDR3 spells CASSLVAGAEAFF. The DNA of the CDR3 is TGTGCCAGCAGCTTAGTAGCCGGGGCTGAAGCTTTCTTT.

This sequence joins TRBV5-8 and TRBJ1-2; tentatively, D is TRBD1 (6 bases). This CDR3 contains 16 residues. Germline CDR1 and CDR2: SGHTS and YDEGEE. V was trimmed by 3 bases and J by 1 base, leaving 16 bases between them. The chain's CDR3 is CASSSLLTGINYGYTF. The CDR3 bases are TGTGCCAGCAGCTCCCTACTCACAGGGATTAACTATGGCTACACCTTC. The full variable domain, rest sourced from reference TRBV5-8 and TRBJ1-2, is EAGVTQSPTHLIKTRGQQATLRCSPISGHTSVYWYQQALGLGLQFLLWYDEGEERNRGNFPPRFSGRQFPNYSSELNVNALELEDSALYLCASSSLLTGINYGYTFGSGTRLTVV.

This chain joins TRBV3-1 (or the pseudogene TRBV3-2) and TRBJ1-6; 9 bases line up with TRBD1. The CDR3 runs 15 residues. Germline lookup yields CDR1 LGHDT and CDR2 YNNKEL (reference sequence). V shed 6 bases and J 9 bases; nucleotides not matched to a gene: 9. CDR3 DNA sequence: TGTGCCAGCAGGACCGGGACAGGGACGATTTCACCCCTCCACTTT. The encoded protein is CASRTGTGTISPLHF.

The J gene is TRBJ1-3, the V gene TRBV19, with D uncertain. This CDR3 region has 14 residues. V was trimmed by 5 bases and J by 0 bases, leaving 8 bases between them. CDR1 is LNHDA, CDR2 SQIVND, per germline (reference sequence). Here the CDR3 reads CASSPGHSGNTIYF. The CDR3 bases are TGTGCCAGTAGTCCTGGGCACTCTGGAAACACCATATATTTT. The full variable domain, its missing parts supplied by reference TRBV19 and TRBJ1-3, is DGGITQSPKYLFRKEGQNVTLSCEQNLNHDAMYWYRQDPGQGLRLIYYSQIVNDFQKGDIAEGYSVSREKKESFPLTVTSAQKNPTAFYLCASSPGHSGNTIYFGEGSWLTVV.

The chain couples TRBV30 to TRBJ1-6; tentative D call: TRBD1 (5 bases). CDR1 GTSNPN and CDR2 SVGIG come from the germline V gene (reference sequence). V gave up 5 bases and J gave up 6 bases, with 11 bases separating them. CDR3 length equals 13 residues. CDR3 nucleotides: TGTGCCTGGGGGGGGACGGTTAATTCACCCCTCCACTTT. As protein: CAWGGTVNSPLHF.

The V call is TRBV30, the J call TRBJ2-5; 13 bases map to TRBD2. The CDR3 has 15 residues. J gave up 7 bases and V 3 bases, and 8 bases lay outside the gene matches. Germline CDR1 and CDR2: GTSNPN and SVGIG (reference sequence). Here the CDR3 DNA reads TGTGCCTGGAGCGCCGGGACTAGCGGGACAAGGACCCAGTACTTC. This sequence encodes CAWSAGTSGTRTQYF.

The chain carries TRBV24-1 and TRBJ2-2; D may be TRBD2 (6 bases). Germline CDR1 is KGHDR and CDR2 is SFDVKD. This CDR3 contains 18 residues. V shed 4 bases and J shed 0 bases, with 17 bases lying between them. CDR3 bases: TGTGCCACCAGTGAGGGGGGAAGACCTAGATCGAACACCGGGGAGCTGTTTTTT. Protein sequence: CATSEGGRPRSNTGELFF.

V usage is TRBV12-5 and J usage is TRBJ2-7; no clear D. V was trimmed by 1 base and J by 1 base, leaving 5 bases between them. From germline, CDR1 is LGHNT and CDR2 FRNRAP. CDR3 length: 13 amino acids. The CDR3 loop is CASGLGESYEQYF. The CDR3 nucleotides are TGTGCTAGTGGTTTGGGAGAGTCCTACGAGCAGTACTTC.

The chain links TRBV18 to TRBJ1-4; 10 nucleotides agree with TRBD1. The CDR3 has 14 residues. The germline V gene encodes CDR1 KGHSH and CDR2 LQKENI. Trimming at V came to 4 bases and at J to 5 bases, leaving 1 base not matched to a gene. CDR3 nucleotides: TGTGCCAGCTCACGGGACAGGGGAAATGAAAAACTGTTTTTT. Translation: CASSRDRGNEKLFF.

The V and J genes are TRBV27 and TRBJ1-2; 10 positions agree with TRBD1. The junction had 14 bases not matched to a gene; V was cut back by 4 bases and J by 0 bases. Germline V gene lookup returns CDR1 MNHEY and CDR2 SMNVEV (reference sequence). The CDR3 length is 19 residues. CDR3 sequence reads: CASSSLRQGANLTNYGYTF. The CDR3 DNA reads TGTGCCAGCAGTTCCCTTCGACAGGGGGCCAACCTCACTAACTATGGCTACACCTTC.

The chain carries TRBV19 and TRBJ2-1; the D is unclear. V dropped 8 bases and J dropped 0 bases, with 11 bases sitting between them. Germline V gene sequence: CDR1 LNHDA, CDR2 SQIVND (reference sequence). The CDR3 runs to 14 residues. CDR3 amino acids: CASALRYSYNEQFF. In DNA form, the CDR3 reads TGTGCCAGTGCGCTAAGGTACTCCTACAATGAGCAGTTCTTC.